Following are 7 T cell receptor beta chains from one sample sequenced in a study of cytomegalovirus exposure and HLA in healthy donors. PCR amplification relied on 60 Vbeta primers (plus 13 Jbeta primers). Clones were sequenced by immunoSEQ multiplex PCR, and TCRdb holds only the in-frame ones, with some missing. The table lists 110,000 to 150,000 clones, around 78% of them singletons. The sequenced sample was PBMCs. The receptors were sampled from a woman under 30 in good health and CMV-seropositive.

The rearrangement uses TRBV6-5 and TRBJ2-7, with D unresolved. Trimming stripped 0 bases from V and 1 base from J, with 7 bases between. From germline, CDR1 is MNHEY and CDR2 SVGAGI. This CDR3 has 14 residues. CDR3 nucleotide sequence: TGTGCCAGCAGTTACTCGGAGTTTTCCTACGAGCAGTACTTC. This translates into CASSYSEFSYEQYF.

This chain connects TRBV27 to TRBJ1-4; a possible D gene is TRBD1 (5 bases). The V gene's germline CDR1 is MNHEY and CDR2 SMNVEV (reference sequence). This CDR3 region has 16 residues. Trimming left V 2 bases short and J 8 bases short, with 18 bases between. CDR3 sequence (DNA): TGTGCCAGCAGTTTAGGGGCTGGGCAGGGAAAAGAAAAACTGTTTTTT. Encoded protein: CASSLGAGQGKEKLFF.

V gene TRBV27 combines with J gene TRBJ2-7, with 7 nucleotides matching TRBD2. The J segment lost 0 bases and the V segment lost 2 bases, leaving 1 base of the junction unmatched. Germline V gene data show CDR1 as MNHEY and CDR2 as SMNVEV (reference sequence). There are 14 residues in the CDR3. CDR3: CASSLRGVSYEQYF. The DNA of the CDR3 is TGTGCCAGCAGTTTACGGGGGGTCTCCTACGAGCAGTACTTC.

The rearrangement uses TRBV7-7 and TRBJ2-1; D not certain. Germline values: CDR1 SSHAT, CDR2 FNYEAQ (reference sequence). V was pared by 6 bases and J by 0 bases, with 12 bases between. The CDR3 extends over 15 amino acids. CDR3 amino acids: CASSPSPVSYNEQFF. In DNA form, the CDR3 reads TGTGCCAGCAGTCCCTCCCCCGTCTCCTACAATGAGCAGTTCTTC.

This clone was picked up a small number of times. V and J are TRBV5-1 and TRBJ2-1, with 16 bases fitting TRBD2. V lost 1 base and J lost 7; bases outside the gene matches: 5. Germline values: CDR1 SGHRS, CDR2 YFSETQ. This CDR3 has 17 amino acids. Here the CDR3 reads CASSLPGLAGGGNEQFF. The CDR3 coding sequence is TGCGCCAGCAGCTTGCCGGGACTAGCGGGGGGGGGAAATGAGCAGTTCTTC.

The count of this clone is one. J is TRBJ1-1 and V is TRBV28; 9 nucleotides line up with TRBD1. CDR1 MDHEN and CDR2 SYDVKM come from the germline V gene. V was pared by 5 bases and J by 1 base, with 2 bases of the junction left unmatched. The length of the CDR3 is 14 residues. CDR3 in amino acids: CASSDRGANTEAFF. For the CDR3, the DNA is TGTGCCAGCAGTGACAGGGGGGCGAACACTGAAGCTTTCTTT. The full variable domain, with the rest looked up from reference TRBV28 and TRBJ1-1, is DVKVTQSSRYLVKRTGEKVFLECVQDMDHENMFWYRQDPGLGLRLIYFSYDVKMKEKGDIPEGYSVSREKKERFSLILESASTNQTSMYLCASSDRGANTEAFFGQGTRLTVV.

V gene TRBV6-5 combines with J gene TRBJ2-7; the D is unclear. Trimming took off 4 bases at V and 5 bases at J, with 6 bases between the two ends. Per germline, CDR1 MNHEY and CDR2 SVGAGI. This CDR3 is built from 11 residues. The CDR3 is CASSSLNEQYF. Here the CDR3 DNA reads TGTGCCAGCAGTTCCTTAAACGAGCAGTACTTC.